This record concerns one T cell receptor (beta chain) sequence. The antigen is not known. The data derive from a study of T cell responses to AZD1222 COVID-19 vaccine. From germline, CDR1 is SGHRS and CDR2 YFSETQ. This CDR3 has 13 amino acids. V lost 4 bases and J 8 bases, leaving 13 bases between the germline ends. Generated by immunoSEQ multiplex PCR, the TCRdb table keeps only in-frame clones and is missing some. The table has roughly 140,000 clones, 80% to 90% seen once; the top ten hold around 1.6%. General study findings and limits: Baseline testing showed seropositivity in only five or six AZD1222 recipients.

The TCR was taken from an adult in good health. The gene calls are TRBV5-1 and TRBJ2-1; D gene ambiguous. The sample consisted of peripheral blood, taken on day 0 of AZD1222 vaccination. The DNA for the CDR3 is TGCGCCAGCAGCCCCAACCACGGCTATGAGCAGTTCTTC. It encodes CASSPNHGYEQFF.